This entry lists 18 T cell receptor beta chains sequenced from one sample in a study of PD-1 blockade in mismatch repair-deficient tumors. TCRdb's table, derived via immunoSEQ multiplex PCR, lists solely in-frame clones and lacks some. The profile shows about 67,000 clones, about 78% of them singletons. Sequenced here: peripheral blood, sampled 2 weeks after starting pembrolizumab. Receptors were obtained from an adult with mismatch repair-deficient cancer.

The chain employs TRBV10-3 and TRBJ2-7, with 9 bases identical to TRBD1. The CDR3 is 14 residues long. The V segment lost 6 bases and the J segment 1 base; nucleotides outside the gene matches: 4. Germline V CDR1 and CDR2: ENHRY, SYGVKD. The chain's CDR3 is CAIRPGQGSYEQYF. In nucleotides, the CDR3 is TGTGCCATCAGGCCGGGACAGGGATCCTACGAGCAGTACTTC.

V and J are TRBV2 and TRBJ1-5, with TRBD1 as a possible D gene (5 bases). Trimming left V 7 bases short and J 2 bases short, with 9 bases between. The CDR3 has 13 residues. Germline-derived CDR1 and CDR2 are SNHLY and FYNNEI. CDR3 coding DNA: TGTGCCAGCAATGGGGACGGCAATCAGCCCCAGCATTTT. It encodes CASNGDGNQPQHF.

Concerning this clone: One end of the junction does not line up with germline, which may come from a read error. The rearrangement links TRBV2 to TRBJ2-3; 7 bases are shared with TRBD2. Germline V gene sequence: CDR1 SNHLY, CDR2 FYNNEI. The CDR3 contains 12 residues. CDR3 in amino acids: CTSGDRTDTQYF. The CDR3 DNA reads TGCACCAGCGGGGACCGCACAGATACGCAGTATTTT.

The genes are TRBV7-9 and TRBJ2-3; 7 bases are a match to TRBD2. The ends lost 1 base at V and 5 bases at J; junction bases unmatched: 9. The CDR3 has 16 amino acids. Germline loops: CDR1 SEHNR, CDR2 FQNEAQ (reference sequence). In nucleotides, the CDR3 is TGTGCCAGCAGCTTAGGGATGGCGGGAGTAGTAGATACGCAGTATTTT. Protein: CASSLGMAGVVDTQYF.

The chain is built from TRBV19 and TRBJ2-3; D is unresolved. Germline CDR1 is LNHDA and CDR2 is SQIVND (reference sequence). The CDR3 runs 13 residues. V was cut by 5 bases and J by 0 bases, with 6 bases left in between. CDR3 amino acids: CASSDGSTDTQYF. CDR3 sequence (DNA): TGTGCCAGTAGTGACGGGAGCACAGATACGCAGTATTTT.

The V gene is TRBV18, the J gene TRBJ2-1; D not certain. Trimming stripped 1 base from V and 10 bases from J, with 8 bases between. The CDR3 is made up of 12 amino acids. Per germline, CDR1 KGHSH and CDR2 LQKENI. The CDR3 region has the DNA TGTGCCAGCTCACCACAGGCAAGCGAGCAGTTCTTC. Its protein product is CASSPQASEQFF.

This rearrangement joins TRBV19 to TRBJ2-5; unclear D gene. The CDR3 sequence is 10 residues long. Per germline, CDR1 LNHDA and CDR2 SQIVND (reference sequence). Trimming took off 6 bases at V and 4 bases at J, with 3 bases between the two ends. The CDR3 sequence: CASRGETQYF. CDR3 DNA: TGTGCCAGTAGAGGAGAGACCCAGTACTTC.

This clone was recorded once. The rearrangement joins TRBV5-1 to TRBJ2-7; 9 nucleotides align to TRBD1. J gave up 3 bases and V 5 bases, and 6 bases lay outside the gene matches. Germline V CDR1 and CDR2: SGHRS, YFSETQ. This CDR3 region has 14 residues. The CDR3 bases are TGCGCCAGCAGGCCCCGGGACAGGGACTACGAGCAGTACTTC. This gives the protein CASRPRDRDYEQYF.

J is TRBJ2-2 and V is TRBV29-1; a possible D gene is TRBD1 (6 bases). V lost 7 bases and J lost 5, with 20 bases in between. Germline V gene sequence: CDR1 SQVTM, CDR2 ANQGSEA. The CDR3 length is 15 residues. CDR3 in amino acids: CSAGDTEILTGELFF. CDR3 DNA sequence: TGCAGCGCTGGGGACACAGAAATATTGACCGGGGAGCTGTTTTTT.

The chain uses TRBV7-2 and TRBJ2-4; maybe TRBD2 (5 bases). Germline V gene data show CDR1 as SGHTA and CDR2 as FQGNSA. V was shortened by 4 bases and J by 0 bases, with 13 bases between the two germline ends. The CDR3 contains 16 residues. The CDR3 bases are TGTGCCAGCAGCTCGCAGCGGCAACTAGCCAAAAACATTCAGTACTTC. Its protein product is CASSSQRQLAKNIQYF.

This clone was counted a single time. The V gene is TRBV27, the J gene TRBJ1-1, with unresolved D. The germline V gene has CDR1 MNHEY and CDR2 SMNVEV (reference sequence). This CDR3 region has 14 residues. Deletions cut 5 bases from V and 6 bases from J, with 16 bases between. CDR3 protein: CASSPRTVRAEAFF. The CDR3 bases are TGTGCCAGCAGTCCGCGGACGGTTAGGGCTGAAGCTTTCTTT.

The V and J genes are TRBV7-6 and TRBJ2-7, with D hard to call. The CDR3 is made up of 14 amino acids. Germline values: CDR1 SGHVS, CDR2 FNYEAQ. The V gene lost 1 base and the J gene lost 1 base, with 8 bases spanning the gap. The CDR3 sequence is CASSLGRKSYEQYF. CDR3 nucleotide sequence: TGTGCCAGCAGCTTAGGACGGAAATCCTACGAGCAGTACTTC.

The chain's CDR3 is CASSMEGGNTGELFF. CDR3 nucleotide sequence: TGTGCCAGTAGTATGGAGGGGGGGAACACCGGGGAGCTGTTTTTT. The chain combines TRBV19 with TRBJ2-2; possibly TRBD1 or TRBD2 for D (6 bases each). Germline values: CDR1 LNHDA, CDR2 SQIVND (reference sequence). Deletions cut 3 bases from V and 1 base from J, with 9 bases between. The CDR3 has 15 residues.

This chain links TRBV15 with TRBJ2-1, with unresolved D. The CDR3 loop spans 16 amino acids. Germline V gene sequence: CDR1 LNHNV, CDR2 YYDKDF (reference sequence). With 0 bases removed from V and 0 bases from J, the gap between germline ends came to 9 bases. CDR3 sequence (DNA): TGTGCCACCAGCAGAGATCTAGGCGCCTCCTACAATGAGCAGTTCTTC. As protein: CATSRDLGASYNEQFF. The full variable domain, its missing parts supplied by reference TRBV15 and TRBJ2-1, is DAMVIQNPRYQVTQFGKPVTLSCSQTLNHNVMYWYQQKSSQAPKLLFHYYDKDFNNEADTPDNFQSRRPNTSFCFLDIRSPGLGDTAMYLCATSRDLGASYNEQFFGPGTRLTVL.

The rearrangement joins TRBV29-1 to TRBJ1-2; weak D call: TRBD1 (6 bases). CDR1 SQVTM and CDR2 ANQGSEA come from the germline V gene. V was cut by 4 bases and J by 8 bases, with 20 bases left in between. The CDR3 contains 14 residues. The DNA for the CDR3 is TGCAGCGTTGCGGGGGGGACGGGGGCGAGAGGCTACACCTTC. Translated, it gives CSVAGGTGARGYTF.

The chain employs TRBV7-2 and TRBJ2-5; D remains unclear. TRBJ2-7 explains the end of the DNA better; the J call may be wrong. CDR1 is SGHTA, CDR2 FQGNSA, per germline. CDR3 length: 11 amino acids. The CDR3 region is CASSPGYEQYF. DNA for the CDR3: TGTGCCAGCAGCCCCGGCTACGAGCAGTACTTC.

The chain employs TRBV7-8 and TRBJ1-1; D gene ambiguous. From germline, CDR1 is SGHVS and CDR2 FQNEAQ. The CDR3 runs to 15 residues. The V gene lost 5 bases and the J gene lost 4 bases, with 17 bases spanning the gap. The chain's CDR3 is CASSPPGGIGTEAFF. In nucleotides, the CDR3 is TGTGCCAGCAGCCCCCCAGGAGGGATCGGCACTGAAGCTTTCTTT.

The chain carries TRBV29-1 and TRBJ1-2, with a possible D match to TRBD1 (5 bases). The CDR3 covers 15 residues. The germline V gene has CDR1 SQVTM and CDR2 ANQGSEA. Trimming removed 0 bases at V and 3 bases at J, with 14 bases between. The CDR3 loop is CSVEEWGVSDYGYTF. The CDR3 bases are TGCAGCGTTGAAGAATGGGGGGTGAGCGACTATGGCTACACCTTC.